This TCR beta chain was retrieved from a study of radiation and T cells in renal cell carcinoma. Broader study findings: Pretreatment tumor biopsies were lacking, so baseline clonotypes are unknown.

TCRdb's copy holds only in-frame clones and misses some; the assay was immunoSEQ multiplex PCR. The sample lists about 86,000 clones, just under 85% occurring once. Indicated time point: blood 4 weeks post-SBRT, at nephrectomy. Treatment specified: 15 Gy SBRT to primary tumor, nephrectomy 4 weeks later. Nephrectomy followed 15 Gy stereotactic body radiation by 4 weeks. CDR1 and CDR2 (germline): SEHNR, FQNEAQ (reference sequence). V shed 0 bases and J 0 bases; nucleotides not matched to a gene: 8. The CDR3 covers 18 residues. As concerns this clone: Its antigen is as yet unknown.

V usage is TRBV7-9 and J usage is TRBJ1-5; 7 nucleotides match TRBD1. This receptor was identified in a man aged 45-60 years with renal cell carcinoma. The material sequenced was blood, taken from a patient whose treatment included radiotherapy and nephrectomy. CDR3 residues: CASSLAAGGLFSNQPQHF. In nucleotides, the CDR3 is TGTGCCAGCAGCTTAGCGGCAGGGGGTCTCTTTAGCAATCAGCCCCAGCATTTT.